Detailed here is one T cell receptor beta chain. Its antigen remains undetermined. Base qualities are not recorded, but no much larger clone differs from it by a single base. The germline V gene encodes CDR1 LNHDA and CDR2 SQIVND (reference sequence). Relative to germline, V is 2 bases shorter and J is 4 bases shorter, with 20 bases between their ends. CDR3 length: 18 amino acids, cysteine to phenylalanine. CDR3 DNA only is kept here, 54 bases in frame from base 1. The cohort was made up of approximately 670 healthy bone marrow donors. At the time of sampling, all cohort members were nominally healthy, though unrecorded immune exposures were likely present. The donor tested CMV seronegative, placing the donor among the roughly 400 seronegative members of the cohort. A peripheral blood sample was collected from each donor, and TCR beta sequencing was performed on peripheral blood mononuclear cells. Genomic DNA was extracted from the blood cell samples with the Qiagen DNeasy Blood Extraction Kit.

The library relied on the immunoSEQ multiplex PCR assay. For the multiplex PCR, a mixture combining 60 forward primers for TCR Vbeta segments and 13 reverse primers for TCR Jbeta segments was used. Amplification of the CDR3 region of rearranged TCR beta genes was performed with a multiplex PCR assay on genomic DNA. The Illumina HiSeq System was used to sequence the amplified TCR beta libraries as 87-base-pair reads. The source study handled its data this way. Across the roughly 600 repertoires, a later analysis counted about 81 million unique TCR beta chains, roughly 11 million of which were shared by at least two donors. Raw reads were error-corrected and collapsed into unique sequences with a nearest-neighbor algorithm that merged closely related sequences to remove PCR and sequencing errors. To assign V, D and J gene segments, CDR3 sequences were aligned to IMGT reference sequences. Each retained sequence needed at least a six-nucleotide match to both a V gene segment and a J gene segment. Rearrangements were classified as productive when the CDR3 lacked stop codons and remained in frame with V and J, and all other rearrangements were classified as non-productive. CDR3 was defined according to IMGT convention as the region running from the second conserved V-encoded cysteine to the conserved J-encoded phenylalanine. The earlier analysis of some 540 of the donors excluded any sequence lacking an unambiguous match to a single V gene segment. An earlier analysis of several hundred of the donors called V segments functional above 56.7% productive rearrangements and segregating when the between-donor standard deviation exceeded 5%. A statistical classification framework was developed to diagnose cytomegalovirus status using the catalog of TCR beta chain sequences. V and J gene assignment, in a later analysis, came from comparing TCR nucleotide sequences with IMGT/GENE-DB human TR gene sequences. Using the TCRdist pipeline, a later analysis assigned CDR3 sequences along with most-parsimonious VDJ recombination scenarios. A later analysis defined each TCR beta chain by its CDR3 amino acid sequence plus V-gene family, and excluded reads lacking a unique V-gene family. In a later analysis, 550 to 650 highly shared, low-generation-probability nucleotide sequences were removed to address suspected cross-contamination and a sequencing artifact. For each public chain, a later analysis derived a clonal expansion index from normalized ranks of inferred template counts within each repertoire. In a later analysis, generation probabilities were computed with a VDJ recombination model fitted to out-of-frame rearrangements, and the resulting probabilities were checked against IGoR. In a later analysis, hypergeometric tests were used to score TCR-TCR, TCR-HLA and TCR-CMV co-occurrence, with a repertoire-size bias correction applied to TCR pairs. To estimate false discovery rates, a later analysis permuted the HLA or CMV assignments 20 times. In a later analysis, co-occurring TCRs were grouped using DBSCAN, and TCRdist sequence similarity was added for clustering within HLA-allele-positive subsets. Repertoires with fewer than 30,000 or more than 120,000 public chains, plus five repertoires with anomalous nucleotide sharing, were excluded from co-occurrence clustering. Held by TCRdb, this immuneACCESS table contains in-frame sequences only and omits some clones. Under half of the omission traces to an unresolved V gene where checked; the cause of the rest is unknown. V, J and clone size were drawn from that table, and D and trimming were deduced from the DNA. The sample table contains about 160,000 clones; only one count was recorded for approximately 88% of them. The top ten clones comprise roughly 1.5% of the sample.

This record comes from a study of cytomegalovirus exposure and HLA in healthy donors (dated by TCRdb to between 2016 and 2019). Regarding the study in general: According to an earlier analysis of a few hundred of the donors, some 170 million T cells yielded roughly 110 million unique TCR beta sequences and approximately 280 Gb of sequence data. The T cell repertoires of some 670 subjects were profiled by immunosequencing and related to cytomegalovirus serostatus. Of the approximately 400 genotyped donors, 65% to 90% fell in the genetic ancestry cluster associated with self-reported Caucasian donors. Donor age, sex, ethnicity and CMV serostatus were collected together with the repertoire data. Typing coverage varied by locus: about 629-640 donors for A, B, C, DRB1 and DQB1; around 560 for DQA1; some 610 for DPA1; approximately 470 for DPB1. Every discovery cohort repertoire had been produced on one sequencing platform. Roughly 300 gigabases of sequencing data and roughly 90 million unique TCR sequences were included in an early release covering several hundred HLA-typed donors. A later analysis re-examined previously published TCR beta repertoires from hundreds of donors and added high-resolution HLA genotyping to investigate patterns of TCR occurrence. The later analysis used no new phenotypic data to find candidate immune exposures, relying instead on TCR beta sequences and their occurrence across donors. The study aimed to test whether cataloging public T cell receptors could reveal signatures of past pathogen exposure. A handful of DR-DQ haplotypes were treated as single units for association and clustering because of strong linkage in the cohort. HLA typing covered class I and class II loci at four-digit resolution. To decide whether each TCR beta V gene segment behaved as functional or pseudogenic, an earlier analysis of approximately 620 of the donors relied on high-throughput TCR beta sequencing. Besides the first cohort of roughly 660 subjects, a separate validation cohort made up of 120 different subjects was used. A later genetic analysis took genome-wide SNP genotypes for 398 of the 666 donors and used that subset as a discovery cohort. On average, around 240,000 unique TCR beta nucleotide sequences were sequenced per donor among about 400 genotyped donors of the cohort, with roughly 18% of those sequences being non-productive. To predict cytomegalovirus infection status, the study brought together high-throughput TCR immunosequencing, statistical association of individual TCRs with disease status, and machine learning.

Study-wide conclusions, independent of this receptor: The cohort was sequenced for TCR beta chains only, and without alpha or paired-chain data the features that could be detected were limited. Assigning TCR associations to individual alleles was difficult when HLA alleles, especially DR and DQ, strongly co-occurred. A cluster of highly shared sequence variants was judged likely to represent a technical artifact of the sequencing pipeline. In a later analysis, most CMV-associated TCR beta chains were found to appear HLA-restricted, with HLA associations seemingly driven largely by CMV exposure. The earlier analysis of approximately 590 of the donors excluded roughly 17 rarely observed V segments, including chromosome 9 orphons, because counts were too low. In a later analysis, several top co-occurrence clusters were reported to appear linked to parvovirus B19, influenza, CMV and Epstein-Barr virus. Because some donors lacked HLA typing at each locus, the association tests relied only on the typed subset. The classifier was reported to diagnose cytomegalovirus status with high specificity and sensitivity in both the original and validation cohorts. Three of the identified cytomegalovirus-associated TCR beta chains were confirmed in vitro to be specific for cytomegalovirus antigens. The authors suggested that the approach could potentially be extended to other disease states and immunological phenotypes. While some public TCRs were present in many individuals, most TCR sequences turned up only very rarely across donors. In a later genetic analysis, fewer N-insertions in productive TCRs were reported among donors in an Asian-associated ancestry cluster than the roughly 640-donor mean. Correlated functional status among segregating V segments might reflect linkage disequilibrium, but an unknown experimental factor could not be ruled out. In an earlier analysis of fewer than 700 of the donors, most TCR beta V segments appeared in productive rearrangements about 90% or about 30% of the time, broadly matching IMGT annotations. In a later analysis, the rate of TCR association differed among HLA loci, with DRB1 alleles having the most associated TCRs and HLA-C alleles having the fewest. In a later genetic analysis, a missense DCLRE1C variant was associated with V-gene and J-gene trimming of TCR beta chains, and the association was replicated in an independent cohort. Immune exposure information for the cohort was limited to CMV serostatus. Some IMGT-functional V segments, including TRBV6-2 and TRBV6-3, could not be told apart with the 87-base-pair reads, so those segments were excluded. In the study, around 150 TCR beta chains were listed as associated with cytomegalovirus. A further reported finding was that TCR beta sequences accurately predicted the HLA-A and HLA-B alleles for most subjects in the first cohort. Compared with equally common non-associated chains, HLA-associated TCR beta chains in a later analysis were more clonally expanded and had lower generation probabilities. Sequencing depth was assumed to be roughly uniform across donors in the presence/absence analyses, though that assumption may not hold. A later analysis associated approximately 17,000 TCR beta sequences with specific HLA alleles at a false discovery rate of 0.05.

Recombination joined TRBV19 with TRBJ1-4; the D region possibly corresponds to TRBD1 (6 bases align). The source of this sequence is a woman under 30 in good health and CMV-seronegative. Sequencing was done on a sample of PBMCs. Here the CDR3 is given as CASSIWDTSLTNNEKLFF. Here is the DNA: TGTGCCAGTAGTATATGGGACACCTCATTAACAAATAATGAAAAACTGTTTTTT.